This T cell receptor beta chain derives from a study of blood T cell repertoires in COVID-19. In this sample, this clone turned up a few times. In the original workflow: Cell counts per sample came from amplifying reference gene primers. Some clones are missing from TCRdb's copy, which holds only in-frame ones; the method was immunoSEQ multiplex PCR. That table gives V, J and clone size, and the DNA gave D and trimming. The sample consists of just over 80,000 clones, around three quarters of them appearing once. V lost 1 base, J lost 6 bases, and 16 bases stayed unmatched. This CDR3 spans 18 amino acids. The germline V gene has CDR1 LGHNA and CDR2 YSLEER.

Sequenced input: peripheral blood. V and J are TRBV4-3 and TRBJ2-7, with 9 bases aligning to TRBD2. The clonotype was recovered from a woman older than 75 with active or convalescent COVID-19. The DNA of the CDR3 is TGCGCCAGCAGCCAAGTTAGGATAGGCGGGGGGGCCCAGGTCGAGCAGTACTTC. Protein sequence: CASSQVRIGGGAQVEQYF.